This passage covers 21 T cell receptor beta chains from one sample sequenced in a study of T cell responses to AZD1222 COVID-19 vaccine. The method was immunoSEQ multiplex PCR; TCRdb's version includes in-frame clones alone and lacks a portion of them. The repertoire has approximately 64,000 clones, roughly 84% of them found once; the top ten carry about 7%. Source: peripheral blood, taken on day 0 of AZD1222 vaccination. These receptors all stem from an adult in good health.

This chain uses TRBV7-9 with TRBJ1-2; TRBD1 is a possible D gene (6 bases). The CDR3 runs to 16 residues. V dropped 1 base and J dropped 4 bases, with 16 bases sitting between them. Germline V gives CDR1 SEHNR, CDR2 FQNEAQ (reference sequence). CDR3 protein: CASSLGMGGPPYGYTF. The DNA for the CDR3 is TGTGCCAGCAGCTTAGGTATGGGGGGCCCCCCCTATGGCTACACCTTC.

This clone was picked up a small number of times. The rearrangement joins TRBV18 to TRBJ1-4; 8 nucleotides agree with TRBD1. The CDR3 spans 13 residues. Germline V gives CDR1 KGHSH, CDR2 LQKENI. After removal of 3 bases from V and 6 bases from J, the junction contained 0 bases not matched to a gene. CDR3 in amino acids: CASSPDRDEKLFF. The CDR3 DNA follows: TGTGCCAGCTCACCGGACAGGGATGAAAAACTGTTTTTT.

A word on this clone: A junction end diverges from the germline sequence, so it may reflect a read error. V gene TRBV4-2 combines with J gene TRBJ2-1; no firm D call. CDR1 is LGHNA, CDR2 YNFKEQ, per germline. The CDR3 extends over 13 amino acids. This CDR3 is CASSQDLVNGQFF. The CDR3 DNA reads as TGTGCCAGCAGCCAAGATTTAGTGAATGGGCAGTTCTTC.

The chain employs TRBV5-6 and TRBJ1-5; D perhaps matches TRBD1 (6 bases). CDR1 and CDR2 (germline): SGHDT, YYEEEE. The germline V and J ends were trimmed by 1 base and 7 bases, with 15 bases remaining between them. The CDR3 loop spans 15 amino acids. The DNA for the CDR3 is TGTGCCAGCAGCTTGCAATTACAGGGTACGCAGCCCCAGCATTTT. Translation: CASSLQLQGTQPQHF.

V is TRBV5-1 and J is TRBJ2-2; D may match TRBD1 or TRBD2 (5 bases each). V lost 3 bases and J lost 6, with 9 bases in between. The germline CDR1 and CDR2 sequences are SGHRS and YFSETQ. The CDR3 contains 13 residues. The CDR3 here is CASSSRDPGELFF. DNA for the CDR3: TGCGCCAGCAGCTCCAGGGACCCCGGGGAGCTGTTTTTT. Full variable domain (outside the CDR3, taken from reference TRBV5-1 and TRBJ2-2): KAGVTQTPRYLIKTRGQQVTLSCSPISGHRSVSWYQQTPGQGLQFLFEYFSETQRNKGNFPGRFSGRQFSNSRSEMNVSTLELGDSALYLCASSSRDPGELFFGEGSRLTVL.

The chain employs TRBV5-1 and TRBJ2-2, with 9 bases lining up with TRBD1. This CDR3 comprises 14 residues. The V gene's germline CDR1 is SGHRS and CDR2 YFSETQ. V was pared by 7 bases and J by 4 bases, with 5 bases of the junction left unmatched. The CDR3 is CASGQGRGTGELFF. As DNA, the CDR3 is TGCGCCAGCGGACAGGGGAGAGGCACCGGGGAGCTGTTTTTT.

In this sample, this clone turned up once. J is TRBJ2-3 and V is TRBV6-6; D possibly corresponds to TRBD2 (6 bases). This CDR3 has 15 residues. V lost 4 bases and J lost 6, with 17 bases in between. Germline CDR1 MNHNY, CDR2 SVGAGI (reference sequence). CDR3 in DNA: TGTGCCAGCAGTTTACTCCAGGGTAGCGGCGATACGCAGTATTTT. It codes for CASSLLQGSGDTQYF.

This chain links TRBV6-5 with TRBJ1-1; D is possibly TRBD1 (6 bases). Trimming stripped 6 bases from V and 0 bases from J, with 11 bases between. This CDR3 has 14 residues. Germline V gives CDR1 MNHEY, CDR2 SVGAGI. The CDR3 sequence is CASRPGQMNTEAFF. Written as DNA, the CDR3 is TGTGCCAGCAGGCCCGGACAGATGAACACTGAAGCTTTCTTT.

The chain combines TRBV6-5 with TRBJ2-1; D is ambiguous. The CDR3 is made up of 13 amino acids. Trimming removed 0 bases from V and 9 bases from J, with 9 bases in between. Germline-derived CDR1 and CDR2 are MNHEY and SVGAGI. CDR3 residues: CASSYSNGFEQFF. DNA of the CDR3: TGTGCCAGCAGTTACTCGAACGGGTTTGAGCAGTTCTTC.

DNA of the CDR3: TGTGCCAGCAGCCCTCTAGCGGTCAGCACAGATACGCAGTATTTT. Protein product: CASSPLAVSTDTQYF. The V and J genes are TRBV3-1 (or the pseudogene TRBV3-2) and TRBJ2-3, with 7 bases aligning to TRBD2. This CDR3 region has 15 residues. Losses at the gene ends were 4 bases for V and 0 bases for J; bases not matched to a gene: 4. Per germline, CDR1 LGHDT and CDR2 YNNKEL (reference sequence).

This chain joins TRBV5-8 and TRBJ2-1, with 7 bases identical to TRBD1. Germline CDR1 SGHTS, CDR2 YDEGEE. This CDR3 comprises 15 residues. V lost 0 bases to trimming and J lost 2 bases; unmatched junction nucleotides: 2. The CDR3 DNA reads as TGTGCCAGCAGCTTGGGGCAGGGGGCCTACAATGAGCAGTTCTTC. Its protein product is CASSLGQGAYNEQFF. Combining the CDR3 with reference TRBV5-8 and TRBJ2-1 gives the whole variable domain EAGVTQSPTHLIKTRGQQATLRCSPISGHTSVYWYQQALGLGLQFLLWYDEGEERNRGNFPPRFSGRQFPNYSSELNVNALELEDSALYLCASSLGQGAYNEQFFGPGTRLTVL.

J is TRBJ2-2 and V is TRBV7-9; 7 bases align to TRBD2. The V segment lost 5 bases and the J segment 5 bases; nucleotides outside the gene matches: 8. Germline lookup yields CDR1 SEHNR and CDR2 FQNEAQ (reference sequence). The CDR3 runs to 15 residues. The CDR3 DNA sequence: TGTGCCAGCAGCGCAGTATACGGGGGGACCGGGGAGCTGTTTTTT. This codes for CASSAVYGGTGELFF. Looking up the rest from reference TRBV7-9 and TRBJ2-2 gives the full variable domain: DTGVSQNPRHKITKRGQNVTFRCDPISEHNRLYWYRQTLGQGPEFLTYFQNEAQLEKSRLLSDRFSAERPKGSFSTLEIQRTEQGDSAMYLCASSAVYGGTGELFFGEGSRLTVL.

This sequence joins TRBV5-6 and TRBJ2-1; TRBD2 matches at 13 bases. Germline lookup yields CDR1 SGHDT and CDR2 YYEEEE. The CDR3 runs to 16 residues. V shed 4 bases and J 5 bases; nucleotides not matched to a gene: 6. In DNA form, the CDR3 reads TGTGCCAGCAGCAGATCGGGACTAGCGGGGCACAATGAGCAGTTCTTC. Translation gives CASSRSGLAGHNEQFF.

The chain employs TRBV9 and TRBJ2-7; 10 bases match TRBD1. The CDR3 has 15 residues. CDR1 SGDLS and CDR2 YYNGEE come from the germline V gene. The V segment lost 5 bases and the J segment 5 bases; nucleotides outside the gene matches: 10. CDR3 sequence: CASSAGTGDVNEQYF. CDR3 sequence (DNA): TGTGCCAGCAGTGCCGGGACAGGGGATGTTAACGAGCAGTACTTC.

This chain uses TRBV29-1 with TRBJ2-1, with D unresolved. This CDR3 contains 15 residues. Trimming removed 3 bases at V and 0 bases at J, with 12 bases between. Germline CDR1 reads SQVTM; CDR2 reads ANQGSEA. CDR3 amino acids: CSVDRWVSSYNEQFF. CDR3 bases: TGCAGCGTTGATCGATGGGTGAGCTCCTACAATGAGCAGTTCTTC.

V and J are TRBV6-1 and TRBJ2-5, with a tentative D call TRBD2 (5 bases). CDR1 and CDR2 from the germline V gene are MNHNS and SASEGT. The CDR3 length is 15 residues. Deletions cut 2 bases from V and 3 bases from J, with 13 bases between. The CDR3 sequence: CASSEIAEGKETQYF. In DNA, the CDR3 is TGTGCCAGCAGTGAAATCGCTGAGGGAAAAGAGACCCAGTACTTC.

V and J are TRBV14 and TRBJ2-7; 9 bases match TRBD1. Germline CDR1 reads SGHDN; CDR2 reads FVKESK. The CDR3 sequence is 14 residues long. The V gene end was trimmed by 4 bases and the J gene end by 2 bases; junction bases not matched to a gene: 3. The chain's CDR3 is CASSLGQGPYEQYF. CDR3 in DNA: TGTGCCAGCAGCCTCGGACAGGGGCCCTACGAGCAGTACTTC.

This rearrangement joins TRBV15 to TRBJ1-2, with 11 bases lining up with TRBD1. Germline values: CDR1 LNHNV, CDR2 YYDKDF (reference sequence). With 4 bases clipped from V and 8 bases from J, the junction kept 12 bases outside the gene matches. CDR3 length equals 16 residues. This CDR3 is CATSKPGQGDTGGYTF. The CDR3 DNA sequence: TGTGCCACCAGCAAACCGGGACAGGGGGATACGGGCGGCTACACCTTC.

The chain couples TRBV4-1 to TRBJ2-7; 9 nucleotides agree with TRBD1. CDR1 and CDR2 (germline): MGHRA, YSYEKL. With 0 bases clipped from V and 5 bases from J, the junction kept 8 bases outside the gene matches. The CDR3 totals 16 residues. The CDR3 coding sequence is TGCGCCAGCAGCCAAGATTGGGGCGGGACAGGGAACGAGCAGTACTTC. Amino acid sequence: CASSQDWGGTGNEQYF.

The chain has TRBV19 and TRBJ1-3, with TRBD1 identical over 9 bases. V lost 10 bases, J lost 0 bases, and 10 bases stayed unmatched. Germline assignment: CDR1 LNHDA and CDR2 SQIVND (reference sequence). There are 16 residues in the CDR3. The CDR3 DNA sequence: TGTGCCACAACCGGGACAGGGACCTTCTCTGGAAACACCATATATTTT. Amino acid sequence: CATTGTGTFSGNTIYF.

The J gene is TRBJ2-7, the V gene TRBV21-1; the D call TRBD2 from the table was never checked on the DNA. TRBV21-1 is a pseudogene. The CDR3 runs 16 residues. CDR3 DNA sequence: TGTGCCAGCAGCAAAGGGAACGGGCTAGCGGGGTACGAGCAGTACTTC. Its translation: CASSKGNGLAGYEQYF.